This T cell receptor beta chain was retrieved from a study of cytomegalovirus exposure and HLA in healthy donors. The PCR had 60 Vbeta and 13 Jbeta primers. Sequencing was performed with immunoSEQ multiplex PCR; in TCRdb, only in-frame clones are kept and a portion is missing. Of approximately 150,000 clones detected, roughly 82% appear once; the ten largest clones hold about 10%. The CDR3 consists of 14 residues. CDR1 is SGHAT and CDR2 is FQNNGV in the germline V gene. V gave up 2 bases and J gave up 6 bases, with 11 bases separating them. The chain employs TRBV11-2 and TRBJ1-5; D ambiguous. Source material: PBMCs. The receptor was isolated from a man in his fifties in good health and CMV-seropositive. The CDR3 nucleotides are TGTGCCAGCAGCTTAACGCGGGGAGGTCAGCCCCAGCATTTT. Protein product: CASSLTRGGQPQHF.